A selection of T cell receptor beta chains follows, all from one sample in a study of PD-1 blockade in classical Hodgkin lymphoma. TCRdb keeps only in-frame clones here, not all; method: immunoSEQ multiplex PCR. The sample has some 70,000 clones, about 93% seen once. The sequenced sample was peripheral blood mononuclear cells (PBMCs). The receptors stem from a human donor with classical Hodgkin lymphoma. The CDR3 runs from the conserved cysteine through the conserved F or W. The order of the fields is D gene, J gene, clone size, V gene, CDR3 DNA, CDR3 protein. D genes are given only for firm matches. For some rows the clone size is stated as once, few or many, or as a class when expanded; others skip it.

>NA|TRBJ2-3|NA|TRBV5-8
TGTGCCAGCAGCCCCGAACCAAACGTTTTTGGGGATACGCAGTATTTT
CASSPEPNVFGDTQYF
>NA|TRBJ2-5|NA|TRBV5-1
TGCGCCAGCAGCTTGGGCCTTCAAGAGACCCAGTACTTC
CASSLGLQETQYF
>NA|TRBJ2-7|NA|TRBV6-1
TGTGCCGGTGGCAGGGTCCACGAGCAGTACTTC
CAGGRVHEQYF
>NA|TRBJ2-7|NA|TRBV5-4
TGTGCCAGCAGCTTGGTTGGGGGAAGGAACTACGAGCAGTACTTC
CASSLVGGRNYEQYF
>NA|TRBJ1-2|NA|TRBV5-6
TGTGCCAGCAGCTTGGATGATGCGGGATGGGGCTACACCTTC
CASSLDDAGWGYTF
>NA|TRBJ2-5|NA|TRBV4-1
TGCGCCAGCAGCCAAGCGCTAAATCAAGAGACCCAGTACTTC
CASSQALNQETQYF
>NA|TRBJ1-3|NA|TRBV7-2
TGTGCCAGCAGCCTACGTCGCATCTCTGGAAACACCATATATTTT
CASSLRRISGNTIYF
>NA|TRBJ1-5|NA|TRBV15
TGTGCCACCAGCACACTAAGGACAGCAAGCAATCAGCCCCAGCATTTT
CATSTLRTASNQPQHF
>NA|TRBJ2-7|NA|TRBV4-2
TGTGCCAGCAGCCAAGATGGCCTAAAGTCCTACGAGCAGTACTTC
CASSQDGLKSYEQYF
>NA|TRBJ1-3|NA|TRBV6-6
TGTGCCAGCAGTTTTCAGGGCACGATAGGAAACACCATATATTTT
CASSFQGTIGNTIYF
>NA|TRBJ2-7|NA|TRBV30
TGTGCCGCCAAACCCGGACCTACGTTAGAGCAGTACTTC
CAAKPGPTLEQYF
>TRBD1|TRBJ2-5|NA|TRBV6-5
TGTGCCAGCAGTTATTTTCAGGGGGTGGAGACCCAGTACTTC
CASSYFQGVETQYF
>NA|TRBJ1-1|NA|TRBV7-9
TGTGCCAGCAACAACATGAACACTGAAGCTTTCTTT
CASNNMNTEAFF
>NA|TRBJ1-5|NA|TRBV10-3
TGTGCCATCAGTGAGGCAGAGAATAGCAATCAGCCCCAGCATTTT
CAISEAENSNQPQHF
>NA|TRBJ2-1|NA|TRBV19
TGTGCCAGTAGTTATTTTCAAGCAGAGCAGTTCTTC
CASSYFQAEQFF
>NA|TRBJ2-1|NA|TRBV7-8
TGTGCCAGCAGCTTGAGGGGGGGTTACAATGAGCAGTTCTTC
CASSLRGGYNEQFF
>NA|TRBJ1-5|NA|TRBV19
TGTGCCAGTAGTATTAAACAGGGTGAGGCTCAGCCCCAGCATTTT
CASSIKQGEAQPQHF
>TRBD2|TRBJ2-2|NA|TRBV7-6
TGTGCCAGCAGTTTAGACGCGGGGAGGGCCGGGGAGCTGTTTTTT
CASSLDAGRAGELFF
>TRBD2|TRBJ2-7|NA|TRBV27
TGTGCCAGCAGTTTTATCTCCGGGACTAGCTCCCCGAGGGAGCAGTACTTC
CASSFISGTSSPREQYF
>NA|TRBJ2-2|NA|TRBV6-4
TGTGCCAGCAGTGATCCGGGTAGCGATACCGGGGAGCTGTTTTTT
CASSDPGSDTGELFF
>NA|TRBJ1-1|NA|TRBV19
TGTGCCAGTAGTACACAGATGAACACTGAAGCTTTCTTT
CASSTQMNTEAFF
>NA|TRBJ1-1|NA|TRBV7-9
TGTGCCAGCAGCCCCATCGGAGGGAGGAACGCTGAAGCTTTCTTT
CASSPIGGRNAEAFF
>NA|TRBJ2-6|once|TRBV5-1
TGCGCCAGCAGTCCTCAGGAATCTGGGGCCAACGTCCTGACTTTC
CASSPQESGANVLTF
>NA|TRBJ2-7|NA|TRBV4-1
TGCGCCAGCAGCCAAGGATCTTGGGGGCCCCTTAAGGGCTCCTACGAGCAGTACTTC
CASSQGSWGPLKGSYEQYF
>NA|TRBJ2-5|NA|TRBV5-1
TGCGCCAGCAGCTTGGCTGGGGAGACCCAGTACTTC
CASSLAGETQYF
>TRBD2|TRBJ2-1|NA|TRBV5-1
TGCGCCAGCAGGGGGACTAGCTCCTACAATGAGCAGTTCTTC
CASRGTSSYNEQFF
>NA|TRBJ1-1|NA|TRBV18
TGTGCCAGCTCACAACGGCAGGGATCTCCTCTTAACACTGAAGCTTTCTTT
CASSQRQGSPLNTEAFF
>TRBD1|TRBJ1-4|NA|TRBV19
TGTGCCAGTAGCCCCACCGGGACAGGAGACAAACTGTTTTTT
CASSPTGTGDKLFF
>TRBD2|TRBJ2-3|NA|TRBV7-8
TGTGCCAGCAGCATCCCTAGCGGGAGGGAGACAGATACGCAGTATTTT
CASSIPSGRETDTQYF
>NA|TRBJ2-1|NA|TRBV12-5
TGTGCTAGTGGTTTGAACCTAGCGAAACGCGGCGATGAGCAGTTCTTC
CASGLNLAKRGDEQFF
>NA|TRBJ2-7|once|TRBV5-5
TGTGCCAGCAGCTTTGAAGGAAATCACTACGAGCAGTACTTC
CASSFEGNHYEQYF
>TRBD1|TRBJ1-1|few|TRBV10-1
TGCGCCATCCTCATCGACAGGGGGGCCCGTGAAGCTTTCTTT
CAILIDRGAREAFF
>TRBD1|TRBJ1-2|NA|TRBV5-1
TGCGCCAGCAGCTTGGGACAGGGCTTGGATCTCGCCTACACCTTC
CASSLGQGLDLAYTF
>NA|TRBJ2-2|NA|TRBV19
TGTGCCAGTAGTATCCTCAGCCCCGCGAACACCGGGGAGCTGTTTTTT
CASSILSPANTGELFF
>NA|TRBJ1-4|NA|TRBV4-1
TGCGCCAGCAGCGCCTCCGGGGGGGCGACTAATGAAAAACTGTTTTTT
CASSASGGATNEKLFF
>TRBD2|TRBJ2-5|NA|TRBV6-1
TGTGCCAGCAGTGAACTAGCGGGAGGGCAAGAGACCCAGTACTTC
CASSELAGGQETQYF
>NA|TRBJ2-5|NA|TRBV4-2
TGTGCCAGCAGCCATCTGGGGTCTGGCCAAGAGACCCAGTACTTC
CASSHLGSGQETQYF
>NA|TRBJ1-2|NA|TRBV7-2
TGTGCCAGCAGCTTAGCTTGGGCAGATTATGGCTACACCTTC
CASSLAWADYGYTF
>TRBD1|TRBJ1-1|NA|TRBV6-5
TGTGCCAGCAGTTATCGGACAGGGAGGATTGTTGAAGCTTTCTTT
CASSYRTGRIVEAFF
>TRBD1|TRBJ1-4|NA|TRBV23-1
TGCGCCAGCAGTGTACGGGACAGCGAAAAACTGTTTTTT
CASSVRDSEKLFF